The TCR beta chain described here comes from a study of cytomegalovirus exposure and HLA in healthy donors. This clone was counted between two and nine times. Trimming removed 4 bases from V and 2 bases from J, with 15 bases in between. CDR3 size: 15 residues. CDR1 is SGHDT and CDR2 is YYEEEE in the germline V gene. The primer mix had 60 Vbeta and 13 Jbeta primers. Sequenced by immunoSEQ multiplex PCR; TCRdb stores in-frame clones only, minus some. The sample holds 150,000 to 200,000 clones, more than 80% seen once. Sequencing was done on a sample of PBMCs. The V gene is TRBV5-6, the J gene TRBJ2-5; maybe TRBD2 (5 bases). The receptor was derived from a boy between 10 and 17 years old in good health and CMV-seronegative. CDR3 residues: CASSHRAGFQETQYF. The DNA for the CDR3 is TGTGCCAGCAGCCATCGGGCGGGCTTTCAAGAGACCCAGTACTTC.